The following is a TCR beta chain sequence with its context. Its matching antigen is unknown. The sample is drawn from a study of cytomegalovirus exposure and HLA in healthy donors. This CDR3 spans 16 amino acids. The V gene's germline CDR1 is SGHTA and CDR2 FQGNSA. The V gene lost 5 bases and the J gene lost 1 base, with 17 bases spanning the gap. TCRdb keeps only in-frame clones here, not all; method: immunoSEQ multiplex PCR. The sample lists 260,000 or so clones, about 90% occurring once. The study's findings and limits: In vitro, a few CMV-associated chains proved specific for CMV antigens.

This sequence originates from a woman under 40 in good health and CMV-seronegative. Sequences were obtained from PBMCs. The V call is TRBV7-2, the J call TRBJ2-5, with D perhaps TRBD2 (7 bases). CDR3 protein: CASSRPMGGPQETQYF. CDR3 in DNA: TGTGCCAGCAGCCGACCAATGGGGGGGCCCCAAGAGACCCAGTACTTC.